Below are 16 T cell receptor beta chains sequenced from a single sample in a study of blood T cell repertoires in COVID-19. Sequencing used immunoSEQ multiplex PCR; TCRdb keeps in-frame clones, though not all of them. The table lists about 210,000 clones, almost 85% of them singletons. The source material was peripheral blood. The receptors stem from a woman between 40 and 50 years old with acute or convalescent COVID-19.

The rearrangement joins TRBV19 to TRBJ1-2; TRBD1 aligns across 7 bases. Germline values: CDR1 LNHDA, CDR2 SQIVND (reference sequence). Trimming removed 5 bases from V and 7 bases from J; junction bases left unmatched: 4. The CDR3 runs to 12 residues. The CDR3 DNA is TGTGCCAGTAGTGCCAGGGGGTCTGGCTACACCTTC. Its protein product is CASSARGSGYTF.

V usage is TRBV12-3 or TRBV12-4 and J usage is TRBJ1-2; D possibly corresponds to TRBD1 (5 bases). The CDR3 consists of 13 residues. Trimming shortened V by 0 bases and J by 7 bases, and 9 bases separated the two germline ends. CDR3 protein: CASSLANRGGYTF. Here the CDR3 DNA reads TGTGCCAGCAGTTTAGCTAATAGGGGTGGCTACACCTTC.

The chain joins TRBV11-1 to TRBJ2-1; D is uncertain. Trimming left V 5 bases short and J 0 bases short, with 14 bases between. This CDR3 region has 16 residues. Looked up from germline, CDR1 is SGHAT and CDR2 is FQDESV (reference sequence). Here the CDR3 DNA reads TGTGCCAGCAGCCCCTCCGTAATGAGCTCCTACAATGAGCAGTTCTTC. Its translation: CASSPSVMSSYNEQFF.

V is TRBV5-1 and J is TRBJ2-3, with D possibly TRBD1 on 6 matching bases. The CDR3 is made up of 13 amino acids. V lost 4 bases to trimming and J lost 4 bases, with 10 bases between them. CDR1 is SGHRS and CDR2 is YFSETQ in the germline V gene. CDR3 bases: TGCGCCAGCAGCGAAGGGGGTCCAGATACGCAGTATTTT. It is translated as CASSEGGPDTQYF.

This clone has just a few counts. This sequence joins TRBV5-6 and TRBJ2-3, with 10 bases identical to TRBD1. The CDR3 contains 16 residues. The J segment lost 5 bases and the V segment lost 4 bases, leaving 10 bases of the junction unmatched. The germline V gene encodes CDR1 SGHDT and CDR2 YYEEEE. This CDR3 reads CASSPRQGAGGDTQYF. CDR3 coding DNA: TGTGCCAGCAGCCCGAGACAGGGGGCGGGTGGAGATACGCAGTATTTT.

The chain employs TRBV6-5 and TRBJ1-5, with no clear D. This CDR3 has 15 amino acids. Between the trimmed V and J ends, which lost 6 bases and 0 bases, there was a span of 12 bases. Germline assignment: CDR1 MNHEY and CDR2 SVGAGI. CDR3 DNA: TGTGCCAGCAGGGCGGAAAGGCTTAGCAATCAGCCCCAGCATTTT. Amino acid sequence: CASRAERLSNQPQHF.

This chain links TRBV7-6 with TRBJ1-5; 7 positions agree with TRBD1. Germline trimming cut 1 base from V and 3 bases from J; bases unmatched to any gene: 3. The CDR3 runs to 15 residues. Germline values: CDR1 SGHVS, CDR2 FNYEAQ. The CDR3 DNA is TGTGCCAGCAGCTTAGGGGACAGTTTCAATCAGCCCCAGCATTTT. Amino acid sequence: CASSLGDSFNQPQHF.

The J gene is TRBJ2-7, the V gene TRBV7-3; the match to TRBD1 covers 7 bases. The germline V gene encodes CDR1 SGHTA and CDR2 FQGTGA. CDR3 size: 15 residues. The junction had 9 bases not matched to a gene; V was cut back by 2 bases and J by 5 bases. The CDR3 loop is CASSLFPTGNHEQYF. The DNA for the CDR3 is TGTGCCAGCAGCTTATTCCCGACAGGGAACCACGAGCAGTACTTC.

The chain joins TRBV6-2 or TRBV6-3 to TRBJ1-1, with 9 bases matching TRBD1. The length of the CDR3 is 16 residues. Per germline, CDR1 MNHEY and CDR2 SVGEGT. With V trimmed by 0 bases and J by 7 bases, 9 bases remained unmatched. The CDR3 nucleotides are TGTGCCAGCAGTTACTCGTGGACAGGGGTATTGGGTGAAGCTTTCTTT. It encodes CASSYSWTGVLGEAFF.

The chain recombines TRBV19 with TRBJ1-5, with a tentative D call TRBD1 (6 bases). V shed 2 bases and J shed 0 bases, with 11 bases lying between them. The CDR3 sequence is 16 residues long. The germline V gene has CDR1 LNHDA and CDR2 SQIVND (reference sequence). Here the CDR3 DNA reads TGTGCCAGTAGTATACAGGGACAATATAGCAATCAGCCCCAGCATTTT. The encoded protein is CASSIQGQYSNQPQHF.

J is TRBJ2-2 and V is TRBV24-1, with D hard to call. The V and J ends lost 9 bases and 3 bases respectively, with 4 bases between them. From germline, CDR1 is KGHDR and CDR2 SFDVKD. The CDR3 runs 11 residues. This CDR3 is CATSYTGELFF. In DNA form, the CDR3 reads TGTGCCACCTCTTACACCGGGGAGCTGTTTTTT.

This clone showed up just once. The J gene is TRBJ2-3, the V gene TRBV19; 9 nucleotides line up with TRBD2. The germline CDR1 and CDR2 sequences are LNHDA and SQIVND (reference sequence). With 5 bases clipped from V and 1 base from J, the junction kept 10 bases outside the gene matches. CDR3 length: 17 amino acids. Here the CDR3 reads CASSSLAGKSGTDTQYF. The CDR3 DNA follows: TGTGCCAGTAGTTCTCTAGCGGGGAAGTCTGGCACAGATACGCAGTATTTT.

The V gene is TRBV6-2 or TRBV6-3, the J gene TRBJ2-2, with 7 bases aligning to TRBD1. V shed 5 bases, J shed 5 bases, and the junction held 17 bases outside the gene matches. CDR1 and CDR2 from the germline V gene are MNHEY and SVGEGT. The CDR3 consists of 18 residues. CDR3 in DNA: TGTGCCAGCAGTCACGCACCGAGACAGGGTGAAAGTACCGGGGAGCTGTTTTTT. Translated, it gives CASSHAPRQGESTGELFF.

This rearrangement joins TRBV5-1 to TRBJ1-1; maybe TRBD1 (5 bases). The CDR3 is 13 residues long. Germline loops: CDR1 SGHRS, CDR2 YFSETQ. Trimming removed 6 bases at V and 3 bases at J, with 12 bases between. The CDR3 DNA follows: TGCGCCAGCACCCGTGGGGGGGACACTGAAGCTTTCTTT. The encoded protein is CASTRGGDTEAFF.

V gene TRBV2 combines with J gene TRBJ2-1, with TRBD1 as a possible D gene (6 bases). The V gene's germline CDR1 is SNHLY and CDR2 FYNNEI. V was trimmed by 6 bases and J by 4 bases, leaving 16 bases between them. This CDR3 region has 15 residues. In nucleotides, the CDR3 is TGTGCCAGCAGCCCAACAGGGTTGGTGTACAATGAGCAGTTCTTC. The encoded protein is CASSPTGLVYNEQFF. Supplemented by reference TRBV2 and TRBJ2-1, the full variable domain reads EPEVTQTPSHQVTQMGQEVILRCVPISNHLYFYWYRQILGQKVEFLVSFYNNEISEKSEIFDDQFSVERPDGSNFTLKIRSTKLEDSAMYFCASSPTGLVYNEQFFGPGTRLTVL.

The chain has TRBV4-3 and TRBJ2-7; D uncertain. From germline, CDR1 is LGHNA and CDR2 YSLEER. The CDR3 sequence is 13 residues long. V was trimmed by 0 bases and J by 2 bases, leaving 5 bases between them. The CDR3 DNA is TGCGCCAGCAGCCAAGAGTTAGCCTACGAGCAGTACTTC. As protein: CASSQELAYEQYF.